The sequence of this T cell receptor (beta chain) was determined in a study of blood T cell repertoires in COVID-19. For the study at large: The United States, Italy and Spain supplied acute and convalescent COVID-19 samples. Sample material is recorded as cDNA or gDNA derived from T cells, B-cell-depleted T cells, or PBMCs.

Original data processing: It was from reference gene primer amplification that nucleated cell counts were estimated. TCRdb's copy holds only in-frame clones and misses some; the assay was immunoSEQ multiplex PCR. Clone size and the V and J calls come from that table; the DNA yielded D and trimming. This sample has 65,000 or so clones; 90% occur once, and the top ten carry roughly 1.2%. The CDR3 has 14 amino acids. Germline CDR1 LNHDA, CDR2 SQIVND (reference sequence). Trimming stripped 8 bases from V and 0 bases from J, with 11 bases between. The chain joins TRBV19 to TRBJ1-5, with a tentative D call TRBD1 (5 bases). The receptor was derived from a man aged 60 to 69 with acute or convalescent COVID-19. The sequenced sample was peripheral blood. The CDR3 protein is CASGTDYSNQPQHF. The CDR3 DNA sequence: TGTGCCAGTGGGACGGACTATAGCAATCAGCCCCAGCATTTT.